The T cell receptor (beta chain) described here comes from a study of T cell repertoires in cytomegalovirus infection. The CDR3 is 16 residues long. CDR1 is MNHEY, CDR2 SMNVEV, per germline (reference sequence). Trimming left V 2 bases short and J 3 bases short, with 14 bases between. A remark on this clonotype: Its target is not known.

From the reads, TCRdb called clonotypes with MiXCR, one entry per CDR3 protein. The repertoire has about 830,000 distinct CDR3 sequences, around a third of them found once; the top ten carry roughly an eighth. The chain recombines TRBV27 with TRBJ1-5, with D tentatively TRBD1 (6 bases). This receptor was obtained from a human donor in good health (CMV status not recorded). Some clones in this sample may be carry-over from other donors' samples. The material sequenced was cultured CD8+ T cells from PBMCs, taken from culture after CMV antigen stimulation. The CDR3 DNA follows: TGTGCCAGCAGTTTAAGGGCAGGGGTGGTCAATCAGCCCCAGCATTTT. Translation gives CASSLRAGVVNQPQHF.